This T cell receptor (beta chain) originates from a study of T cell repertoires in cytomegalovirus infection. Looking at the study overall: Matching HLA type, along with CMV infection, was indicated by public TCR beta signatures.

In germline, CDR1 is LGHDT, CDR2 YNNKEL (reference sequence). Trimming stripped 4 bases from V and 1 base from J, with 13 bases between. CDR3 length: 15 amino acids. In regard to this clonotype: Its antigen remains unknown.

TCRdb reprocessed the reads via MiXCR and lists one record per CDR3 protein. Among about 700,000 distinct CDR3 sequences listed, 33% were seen once. This specimen consisted of cultured PBMCs, obtained from culture after CMV antigen stimulation. The sequence derives from a human donor in good health (CMV status not recorded). Some clones in this sample may be carry-over from other donors' samples. The chain recombines TRBV3-1 with TRBJ1-2, with D possibly being TRBD1 (5 bases). The CDR3 is CASSPRDRNNYGYTF. For the CDR3, the DNA is TGTGCCAGCAGCCCTCGGGACCGAAATAACTATGGCTACACCTTC.